This note documents a single TCR beta chain sequence. The antigen is not known. The CDR3 is made up of 15 amino acids. The germline V gene has CDR1 SGHTA and CDR2 FQGNSA. Trimming shortened V by 3 bases and J by 6 bases, and 12 bases separated the two germline ends. Arm-PCR with iRepertoire HTBI primers amplified the CDR3 regions for these TCR beta libraries. TCRdb passed the multiplex PCR reads through MiXCR, listing each CDR3 protein once. The table lists 300,000 to 350,000 distinct CDR3 sequences, 15% to 20% of them singletons. The data derive from a study of regulatory T cells in long-lasting Graves disease. Study at large: Over 5 years of antithyroid drugs plus positive TSH receptor antibodies defined persistent Graves' disease.

The sample's time point: persistent/refractory GD, antithyroid drugs over 5 years with positive TRAb. Researchers made the TCR library from RNA that was extracted from PBMCs. As collected, the peripheral blood samples measured 8 to 9 milliliters each and went into EDTA tubes. Whole-study findings and limits: Persistent disease exhibited a predilection for TRBV28, TRBJ1-2 and TRBJ2-5.

The receptor was derived from a female donor with Graves disease. This specimen was peripheral blood mononuclear cells (PBMCs), taken when the disease was refractory, from a patient treated with antithyroid drugs. The J gene is TRBJ1-6, the V gene TRBV7-2; D is possibly TRBD1 (6 bases). CDR3 in amino acids: CASSFTGISNSPLHF. The CDR3 nucleotides read TGTGCCAGCAGCTTTACAGGGATAAGTAATTCACCCCTCCACTTT.